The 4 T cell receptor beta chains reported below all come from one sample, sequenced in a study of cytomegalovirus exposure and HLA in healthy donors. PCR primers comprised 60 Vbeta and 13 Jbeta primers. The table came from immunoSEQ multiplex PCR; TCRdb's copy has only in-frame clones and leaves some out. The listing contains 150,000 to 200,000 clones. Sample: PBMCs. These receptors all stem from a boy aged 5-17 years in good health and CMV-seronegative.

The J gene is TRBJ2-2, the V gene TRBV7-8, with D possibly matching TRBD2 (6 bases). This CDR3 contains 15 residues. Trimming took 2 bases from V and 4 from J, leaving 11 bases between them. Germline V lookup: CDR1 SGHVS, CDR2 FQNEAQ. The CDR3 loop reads CASSLQGGGTGELFF. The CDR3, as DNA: TGTGCCAGCAGCTTACAGGGAGGCGGCACCGGGGAGCTGTTTTTT.

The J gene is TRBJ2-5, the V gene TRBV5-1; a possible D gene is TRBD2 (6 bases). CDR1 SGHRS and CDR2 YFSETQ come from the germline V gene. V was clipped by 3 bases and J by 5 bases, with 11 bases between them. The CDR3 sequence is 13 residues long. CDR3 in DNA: TGCGCCAGCAGCTCGGGAGAGGTGGAGACCCAGTACTTC. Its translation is CASSSGEVETQYF.

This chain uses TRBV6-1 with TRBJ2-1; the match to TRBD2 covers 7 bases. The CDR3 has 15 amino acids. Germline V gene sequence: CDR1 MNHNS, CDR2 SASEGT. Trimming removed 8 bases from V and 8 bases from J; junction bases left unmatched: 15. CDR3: CASRGRTREAYEQFF. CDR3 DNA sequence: TGTGCCAGCCGTGGACGGACCCGGGAGGCGTATGAGCAGTTCTTC.

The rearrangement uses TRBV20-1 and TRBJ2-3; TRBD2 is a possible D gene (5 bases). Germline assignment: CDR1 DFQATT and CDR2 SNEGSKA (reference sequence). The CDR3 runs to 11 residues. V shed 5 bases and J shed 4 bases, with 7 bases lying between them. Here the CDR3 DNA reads TGCAGTGCTCAAGCGGCAGATACGCAGTATTTT. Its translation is CSAQAADTQYF.